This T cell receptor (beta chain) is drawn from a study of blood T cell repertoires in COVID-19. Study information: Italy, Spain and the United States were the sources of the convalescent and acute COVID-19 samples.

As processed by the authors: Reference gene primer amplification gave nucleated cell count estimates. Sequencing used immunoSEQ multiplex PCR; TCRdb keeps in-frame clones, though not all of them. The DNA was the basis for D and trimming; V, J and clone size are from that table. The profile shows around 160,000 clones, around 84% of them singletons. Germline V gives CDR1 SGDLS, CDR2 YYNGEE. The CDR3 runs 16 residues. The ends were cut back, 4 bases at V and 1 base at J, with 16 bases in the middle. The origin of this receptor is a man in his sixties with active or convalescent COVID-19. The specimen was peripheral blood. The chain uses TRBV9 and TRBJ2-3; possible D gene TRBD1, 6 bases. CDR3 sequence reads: CASSLSMGAGTDTQYF. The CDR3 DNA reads TGTGCCAGCAGCCTTAGCATGGGGGCTGGCACAGATACGCAGTATTTT.